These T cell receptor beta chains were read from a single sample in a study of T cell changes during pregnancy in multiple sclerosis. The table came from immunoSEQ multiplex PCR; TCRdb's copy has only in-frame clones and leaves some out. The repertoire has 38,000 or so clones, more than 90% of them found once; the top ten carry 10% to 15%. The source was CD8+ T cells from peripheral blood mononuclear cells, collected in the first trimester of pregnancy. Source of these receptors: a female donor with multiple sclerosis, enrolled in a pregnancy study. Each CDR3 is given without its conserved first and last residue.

CDR3 protein: ASSPRQGSDEQF
V gene: TRBV7-3
J gene: TRBJ2-1

CDR3 protein: ASSEASSGDRSTDTQY
V gene: TRBV7-3
J gene: TRBJ2-3

CDR3 protein: ASREIQTGNTIY
V gene: TRBV6-5
J gene: TRBJ1-3

CDR3 protein: SVVGEPSYTEQF
V gene: TRBV29-1
J gene: TRBJ2-1

CDR3 protein: ASSTGTSGGTDTQY
V gene: TRBV19
J gene: TRBJ2-3

CDR3 protein: ASSQVAGNPEAF
V gene: TRBV4-2
J gene: TRBJ1-1

CDR3 protein: ASSADGTVNEKLF
V gene: TRBV9
J gene: TRBJ1-4

CDR3 protein: ASSIVGGSSNEQF
V gene: TRBV19
J gene: TRBJ2-1

CDR3 protein: ASSLGGDIGYT
V gene: TRBV11-2
J gene: TRBJ1-2

CDR3 protein: ASSYSGRGEEKLF
V gene: TRBV6-6
J gene: TRBJ1-4

CDR3 protein: ASSATVTGMGKNIQY
V gene: TRBV11-2
J gene: TRBJ2-4

CDR3 protein: ASSLGAGLYTEAF
V gene: TRBV7-2
J gene: TRBJ1-1

CDR3 protein: ASSLSPPGYNSPLH
V gene: TRBV11-2
J gene: TRBJ1-6

CDR3 protein: ASSVGGSSEQY
V gene: TRBV7-7
J gene: TRBJ2-7

CDR3 protein: ASSLRSAGGSAGELF
V gene: TRBV7-6
J gene: TRBJ2-2

CDR3 protein: ASSDLGGGTEAF
V gene: TRBV6-1
J gene: TRBJ1-1

CDR3 protein: ATLLIRTSYNEQF
V gene: TRBV2
J gene: TRBJ2-1

CDR3 protein: ASSTGGDTEAF
V gene: TRBV6-4
J gene: TRBJ1-1

CDR3 protein: ASGNGAEIYGYT
V gene: TRBV7-9
J gene: TRBJ1-2

CDR3 protein: ASSGWDRVNTGELF
V gene: TRBV19
J gene: TRBJ2-2

CDR3 protein: ASSPDIRTDTQY
V gene: TRBV4-1
J gene: TRBJ2-3

CDR3 protein: SVEGPGGGYT
V gene: TRBV29-1
J gene: TRBJ1-2

CDR3 protein: ASSLAGELF
V gene: TRBV27
J gene: TRBJ2-2

CDR3 protein: ASIRDRQYTEAF
V gene: TRBV6-1
J gene: TRBJ1-1

CDR3 protein: ASAIGGVGQPQH
V gene: TRBV19
J gene: TRBJ1-5

CDR3 protein: ASSLLAGPYAEAF
V gene: TRBV7-3
J gene: TRBJ1-1

CDR3 protein: SVVTGYGYT
V gene: TRBV29-1
J gene: TRBJ1-2

CDR3 protein: ASSADREGYEQY
V gene: TRBV9
J gene: TRBJ2-7

CDR3 protein: ASSLVGPQEGFT
V gene: TRBV5-4
J gene: TRBJ1-2

CDR3 protein: ASSRVFDGEGYNSPLH
V gene: TRBV19
J gene: TRBJ1-6

CDR3 protein: ASSQAEAYGYT
V gene: TRBV4-2
J gene: TRBJ1-2

CDR3 protein: ASSRTGGEAF
V gene: TRBV11-1
J gene: TRBJ1-1

CDR3 protein: ASSEFVLGREAF
V gene: TRBV6-1
J gene: TRBJ1-1

CDR3 protein: ASSDTGELF
V gene: TRBV6-6
J gene: TRBJ2-2

CDR3 protein: ASSLAGETQY
V gene: TRBV11-2
J gene: TRBJ2-5

CDR3 protein: ATSGFRGTDTQY
V gene: TRBV15
J gene: TRBJ2-3

CDR3 protein: SVLGGDGASGANVLT
V gene: TRBV29-1
J gene: TRBJ2-6